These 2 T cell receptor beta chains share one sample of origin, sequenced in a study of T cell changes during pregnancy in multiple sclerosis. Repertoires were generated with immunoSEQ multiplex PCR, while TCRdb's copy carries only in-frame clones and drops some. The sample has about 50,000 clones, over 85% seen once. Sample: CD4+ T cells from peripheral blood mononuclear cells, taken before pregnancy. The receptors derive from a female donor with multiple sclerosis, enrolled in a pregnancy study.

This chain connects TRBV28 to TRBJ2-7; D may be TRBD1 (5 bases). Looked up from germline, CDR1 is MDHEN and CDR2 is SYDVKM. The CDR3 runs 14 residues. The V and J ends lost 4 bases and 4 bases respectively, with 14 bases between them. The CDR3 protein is CASSSATVIYEQYF. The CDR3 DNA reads TGTGCCAGCAGTTCCGCGACAGTAATTTACGAGCAGTACTTC.

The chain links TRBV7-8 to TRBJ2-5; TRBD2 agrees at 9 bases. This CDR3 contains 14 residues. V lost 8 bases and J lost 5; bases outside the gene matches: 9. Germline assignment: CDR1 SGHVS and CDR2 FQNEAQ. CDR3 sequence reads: CASHRGRVRETQYF. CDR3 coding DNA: TGTGCCAGCCACCGCGGGAGGGTGAGGGAGACCCAGTACTTC.